These 3 T cell receptor beta chains came from one sample sequenced in a study of beta chain features in type 1 diabetes. Study results and caveats: Among patients with Type 1 diabetes, TCRB CDR3s were moderately but significantly shorter in every one of the four CD4+ subsets.

Every isolated RNA sample was fully reverse transcribed, so sequencing captured expressed TCRB transcripts. TCRdb's copy holds only in-frame clones and misses some; the assay was immunoSEQ multiplex PCR. The data contain roughly 220,000 clones, about a sixth of them seen just once; the ten biggest clones take up about 0.08%. No antigen has been identified for these receptors. Material for sequencing was naive CD4+ T cells from blood. The receptors shown here come from a man under 40 with type 1 diabetes.

This clone was seen a few times. This sequence joins TRBV15 and TRBJ2-1; D may be TRBD2 (6 bases). CDR1 LNHNV and CDR2 YYDKDF come from the germline V gene (reference sequence). There are 15 residues in the CDR3. V dropped 0 bases and J dropped 7 bases, with 13 bases sitting between them. The CDR3 reads CATSRDPRRANEQFF. The CDR3 nucleotides are TGTGCCACCAGCAGAGATCCCCGGAGGGCGAATGAGCAGTTCTTC.

The CDR3 DNA reads TGCAGCGTCGCCAGTAGGCAGTCCTACGAGCAGTACTTC. It is translated as CSVASRQSYEQYF. This chain links TRBV29-1 with TRBJ2-5; D gene ambiguous. The DNA end lines up better with TRBJ2-7; the J call may be wrong. Germline loops: CDR1 SQVTM, CDR2 ANQGSEA. The CDR3 spans 13 residues.

This chain uses TRBV10-3 with TRBJ2-5; D not resolved. Germline V lookup: CDR1 ENHRY, CDR2 SYGVKD. CDR3 length: 13 amino acids. V was trimmed by 4 bases and J by 1 base, leaving 7 bases between them. This CDR3 is CAISGAIQETQYF. DNA of the CDR3: TGTGCCATCAGTGGGGCGATCCAAGAGACCCAGTACTTC.